The 3 T cell receptor beta chains below come from one sample, sequenced in a study of graft-versus-host responses after intestinal transplantation. The antigens these receptors bind are not known. TCRdb's table, derived via immunoSEQ multiplex PCR, lists solely in-frame clones and lacks some. The table includes roughly 90,000 clones, about 88% detected once. The material was unstimulated CD4+ T cells sorted from spleen or lymph node cells, obtained before transplant. Receptors were obtained from a human donor who was the organ donor for an intestinal transplant.

The count of this clone is one. The chain links TRBV29-1 to TRBJ2-1; D may be TRBD2 (5 bases). The CDR3 runs to 14 residues. Germline CDR1 and CDR2: SQVTM and ANQGSEA. V shed 6 bases and J shed 9 bases, with 21 bases lying between them. CDR3: CSVTPPVGMVEQFF. DNA for the CDR3: TGCAGCGTAACACCCCCCGTCGGGATGGTTGAGCAGTTCTTC.

The chain employs TRBV7-3 and TRBJ2-2; D possibly corresponds to TRBD2 (6 bases). Germline V CDR1 and CDR2: SGHTA, FQGTGA. This CDR3 has 15 amino acids. Trimming stripped 5 bases from V and 5 bases from J, with 15 bases between. In DNA form, the CDR3 reads TGTGCCAGCAGCCCACTAGCCATGGGGACCGGGGAGCTGTTTTTT. Protein product: CASSPLAMGTGELFF.

V usage is TRBV18 and J usage is TRBJ1-2, with TRBD1 matching 7 bases. Germline V CDR1 and CDR2: KGHSH, LQKENI. The CDR3 has 13 residues. J was trimmed by 7 bases and V by 1 base; bases with no gene match: 3. The CDR3 DNA reads TGTGCCAGCTCACCACTTGACAGGGCTGGCTACACCTTC. It is translated as CASSPLDRAGYTF.